This section outlines one TCR beta chain sequence together with its context. Trimming stripped 3 bases from V and 4 bases from J, with 12 bases between. Germline loops: CDR1 KGHSH, CDR2 LQKENI. The CDR3 totals 14 residues. This record comes from a study of blood T cell repertoires in COVID-19. Study-wide background: The analysed material was cDNA or gDNA that came from T cells, B-cell-depleted T cells, or PBMCs.

The method was immunoSEQ multiplex PCR; TCRdb's version includes in-frame clones alone and lacks a portion of them. The sample holds about 220,000 clones, 65% to 85% seen once. The source material was peripheral blood. The J gene is TRBJ1-1, the V gene TRBV18, with D unresolved. The clonotype comes from a human donor in a cohort sampled during active COVID-19. CDR3 loop: CASSPRAEGTEAFF. As DNA, the CDR3 is TGTGCCAGCTCACCGCGGGCGGAGGGCACTGAAGCTTTCTTT.